The 22 T cell receptor beta chains given below trace back to one sample, sequenced in a study of cytomegalovirus exposure and HLA in healthy donors. A multiplex PCR was run with 60 Vbeta primers and 13 Jbeta primers. Repertoires were generated with immunoSEQ multiplex PCR, while TCRdb's copy carries only in-frame clones and drops some. The sample has 150,000 or so clones, 60% to 85% seen once. Sequenced material: PBMCs. Receptors were obtained from a man aged 35 to 55 in good health and CMV-seropositive.

This rearrangement joins TRBV19 to TRBJ2-1, with D possibly TRBD2 on 6 matching bases. V lost 7 bases and J 4 bases, leaving 17 bases between the germline ends. The CDR3 extends over 15 amino acids. CDR1 is LNHDA and CDR2 is SQIVND in the germline V gene (reference sequence). DNA of the CDR3: TGTGCCAGTAACGCTGTCACTAGCAGTTACAATGAGCAGTTCTTC. This sequence encodes CASNAVTSSYNEQFF. Together with reference TRBV19 and TRBJ2-1, the CDR3 gives the full variable domain: DGGITQSPKYLFRKEGQNVTLSCEQNLNHDAMYWYRQDPGQGLRLIYYSQIVNDFQKGDIAEGYSVSREKKESFPLTVTSAQKNPTAFYLCASNAVTSSYNEQFFGPGTRLTVL.

The V call is TRBV5-1, the J call TRBJ2-3; a possible D gene is TRBD2 (6 bases). The length of the CDR3 is 16 residues. CDR1 is SGHRS and CDR2 is YFSETQ in the germline V gene. Trimming took off 7 bases at V and 1 base at J, with 19 bases between the two ends. DNA of the CDR3: TGCGCCAGCTCTCTAGGGGACTCACTCGGCACAGATACGCAGTATTTT. It encodes CASSLGDSLGTDTQYF.

This rearrangement joins TRBV9 to TRBJ1-2; 10 bases map to TRBD1. The V segment lost 0 bases and the J segment 0 bases; nucleotides outside the gene matches: 11. The CDR3 is made up of 19 amino acids. Germline CDR1 reads SGDLS; CDR2 reads YYNGEE. CDR3 in amino acids: CASSVELRQGAISNYGYTF. The DNA of the CDR3 is TGTGCCAGCAGCGTAGAATTGAGACAGGGGGCGATTTCTAACTATGGCTACACCTTC. The full variable domain, rest sourced from reference TRBV9 and TRBJ1-2, is DSGVTQTPKHLITATGQRVTLRCSPRSGDLSVYWYQQSLDQGLQFLIQYYNGEERAKGNILERFSAQQFPDLHSELNLSSLELGDSALYFCASSVELRQGAISNYGYTFGSGTRLTVV.

The J gene is TRBJ2-5, the V gene TRBV18, with D tentatively TRBD1 (5 bases). The better agreement between TRBJ2-7 and the DNA end casts doubt on the J call. CDR1 is KGHSH, CDR2 LQKENI, per germline. The CDR3 is made up of 14 amino acids. The CDR3 nucleotides read TGTGCCAGCTCACCAAAGGACATCTCCTACGAGCAGTACTTC. Translated, it gives CASSPKDISYEQYF.

The V and J genes are TRBV5-6 and TRBJ2-5; D unclear. CDR3 length: 13 residues. The germline V gene encodes CDR1 SGHDT and CDR2 YYEEEE. V was shortened by 4 bases and J by 2 bases, with 9 bases between the two germline ends. The CDR3 nucleotides read TGTGCCAGCAGCGCCGCGCGACAAGAGACCCAGTACTTC. This encodes CASSAARQETQYF.

This clone was observed once. This chain uses TRBV15 with TRBJ2-7, with a weak D call TRBD2 (7 bases). V was pared by 8 bases and J by 1 base, with 18 bases between. The CDR3 is 15 residues long. CDR1 is LNHNV and CDR2 is YYDKDF in the germline V gene (reference sequence). The CDR3 nucleotides are TGTGCCACCGCTAAGGGGGGGACTGCTTCCTACGAGCAGTACTTC. Translation gives CATAKGGTASYEQYF. Drawing the rest from reference TRBV15 and TRBJ2-7, the complete variable domain is DAMVIQNPRYQVTQFGKPVTLSCSQTLNHNVMYWYQQKSSQAPKLLFHYYDKDFNNEADTPDNFQSRRPNTSFCFLDIRSPGLGDTAMYLCATAKGGTASYEQYFGPGTRLTVT.

This chain uses TRBV7-8 with TRBJ2-3; perhaps TRBD1 as D (5 bases). Germline values: CDR1 SGHVS, CDR2 FQNEAQ. The CDR3 length is 15 residues. Trimming left V 5 bases short and J 4 bases short, with 16 bases between. CDR3 DNA sequence: TGTGCCAGCAGCCGTACCCGACAGCCCTCAGATACGCAGTATTTT. Translation gives CASSRTRQPSDTQYF. Full variable domain (remainder filled in from reference TRBV7-8 and TRBJ2-3): GAGVSQSPRYKVAKRGQDVALRCDPISGHVSLFWYQQALGQGPEFLTYFQNEAQLDKSGLPSDRFFAERPEGSVSTLKIQRTQQEDSAVYLCASSRTRQPSDTQYFGPGTRLTVL.

This clone was recorded only once. This chain joins TRBV7-6 and TRBJ2-4; TRBD2 matches 9 bases. Per the germline V gene, CDR1 is SGHVS and CDR2 is FNYEAQ. V shed 0 bases and J 15 bases; nucleotides not matched to a gene: 9. The CDR3 totals 14 residues. As DNA, the CDR3 is TGTGCCAGCAGCTTAGCGAAAGCTAGCGGGATGCTGTACTTC. It encodes CASSLAKASGMLYF.

This clone showed up just a few times. CDR3 amino acids: CASSGGQGAANTEAFF. For the CDR3, the DNA is TGTGCCAGCTCTGGGGGACAGGGGGCTGCGAACACTGAAGCTTTCTTT. The chain carries TRBV19 and TRBJ1-1, with 12 bases lining up with TRBD1. V shed 9 bases, J shed 1 base, and the junction held 9 bases outside the gene matches. Germline CDR1 reads LNHDA; CDR2 reads SQIVND (reference sequence). The CDR3 has 16 residues.

The chain has TRBV13 and TRBJ1-1; maybe TRBD1 (6 bases). CDR1 is PRHDT, CDR2 FYEKMQ, per germline (reference sequence). The CDR3 length is 14 residues. V lost 5 bases, J lost 0 bases, and 10 bases lay in between. CDR3 protein: CASSPGQLNTEAFF. Written as DNA, the CDR3 is TGTGCCAGCAGCCCTGGACAGCTGAACACTGAAGCTTTCTTT.

The chain carries TRBV6-5 and TRBJ1-2, with 9 bases fitting TRBD1. With 6 bases clipped from V and 8 bases from J, the junction kept 7 bases outside the gene matches. CDR1 is MNHEY and CDR2 is SVGAGI in the germline V gene. This CDR3 contains 13 residues. CDR3 sequence: CASRNGQGWGYTF. In DNA, the CDR3 is TGTGCCAGCAGGAATGGACAGGGGTGGGGCTACACCTTC.

The CDR3 here is CASSLPGRNEQFF. CDR3 nucleotide sequence: TGTGCCAGCAGCTTACCAGGGAGGAATGAGCAGTTCTTC. The J gene is TRBJ2-1, the V gene TRBV7-9; TRBD2 might be the D (6 bases). The ends were cut back, 2 bases at V and 7 bases at J, with 9 bases in the middle. Per germline, CDR1 SEHNR and CDR2 FQNEAQ (reference sequence). The CDR3 spans 13 residues.

J is TRBJ1-2 and V is TRBV11-2; no clear D. There are 15 residues in the CDR3. Between the trimmed V and J ends, which lost 5 bases and 0 bases, there was a span of 13 bases. The germline CDR1 and CDR2 sequences are SGHAT and FQNNGV. The CDR3 bases are TGTGCCAGCAGCCCGAGCACGGGATCTAACTATGGCTACACCTTC. Its translation: CASSPSTGSNYGYTF. The variable domain in full, with the rest retrieved from reference TRBV11-2 and TRBJ1-2, is EAGVAQSPRYKIIEKRQSVAFWCNPISGHATLYWYQQILGQGPKLLIQFQNNGVVDDSQLPKDRFSAERLKGVDSTLKIQPAKLEDSAVYLCASSPSTGSNYGYTFGSGTRLTVV.

This clone showed up just once. The rearrangement uses TRBV4-1 and TRBJ1-2; D gene unclear. This CDR3 spans 13 amino acids. The V and J ends lost 0 bases and 7 bases respectively, with 9 bases between them. From germline, CDR1 is MGHRA and CDR2 YSYEKL. The CDR3 is CASSQDRSGGYTF. As DNA, the CDR3 is TGCGCCAGCAGCCAAGATCGATCGGGTGGCTACACCTTC.

This sequence joins TRBV28 and TRBJ1-5, with 10 bases matching TRBD1. This CDR3 is 16 amino acids long. With V trimmed by 4 bases and J by 7 bases, 10 bases remained unmatched. The germline gives CDR1 MDHEN, CDR2 SYDVKM. The CDR3 DNA follows: TGTGCCAGCAGTTCCCCGGGACAGGGGTCAAAACAGCCCCAGCATTTT. It translates to CASSSPGQGSKQPQHF.

The chain links TRBV27 to TRBJ2-6; D ambiguous. This CDR3 is built from 16 residues. Trimming pared 6 bases from V and 0 bases from J, leaving 12 bases between. CDR1 MNHEY and CDR2 SMNVEV come from the germline V gene (reference sequence). CDR3 amino acids: CASRSPAISGANVLTF. The CDR3 DNA reads TGTGCCAGCAGGTCCCCCGCTATCTCTGGGGCCAACGTCCTGACTTTC. Full variable domain (outside the CDR3, taken from reference TRBV27 and TRBJ2-6): EAQVTQNPRYLITVTGKKLTVTCSQNMNHEYMSWYRQDPGLGLRQIYYSMNVEVTDKGDVPEGYKVSRKEKRNFPLILESPSPNQTSLYFCASRSPAISGANVLTFGAGSRLTVL.

The rearrangement links TRBV5-1 to TRBJ2-4; the match to TRBD1 covers 9 bases. The germline V gene encodes CDR1 SGHRS and CDR2 YFSETQ. This CDR3 spans 14 amino acids. J gave up 8 bases and V 7 bases, and 10 bases lay outside the gene matches. The CDR3 DNA sequence: TGCGCCAGCCGGAATACAGGGGGCCGTGACATTCAGTACTTC. Translation gives CASRNTGGRDIQYF.

V gene TRBV5-5 combines with J gene TRBJ1-1; TRBD1 agrees at 7 bases. J was trimmed by 0 bases and V by 4 bases; bases with no gene match: 6. This CDR3 spans 15 amino acids. Per germline, CDR1 SGHKS and CDR2 YYEKEE (reference sequence). CDR3 sequence: CASSILTGLNTEAFF. The CDR3 DNA sequence: TGTGCCAGCAGCATACTGACAGGGTTGAACACTGAAGCTTTCTTT.

This chain uses TRBV5-1 with TRBJ2-1, with TRBD1 matching over 9 bases. This CDR3 is 15 amino acids long. The V gene end was trimmed by 0 bases and the J gene end by 6 bases; junction bases not matched to a gene: 4. Per the germline V gene, CDR1 is SGHRS and CDR2 is YFSETQ. The CDR3 spells CASSLGDRESNEQFF. The CDR3 DNA is TGCGCCAGCAGCTTGGGGGACAGGGAGTCCAATGAGCAGTTCTTC.

This clone was counted once. The chain couples TRBV2 to TRBJ2-7, with 7 bases matching TRBD2. CDR1 and CDR2 (germline): SNHLY, FYNNEI. CDR3 length: 16 residues. V lost 9 bases and J lost 6; bases outside the gene matches: 20. In DNA, the CDR3 is TGTGCCAGTCGGGGGGATCGGGGAGGGAGGAGTGGCGAGCAGTACTTC. As protein: CASRGDRGGRSGEQYF.

This clone was seen just once. This rearrangement joins TRBV7-9 to TRBJ2-5, with D possibly matching TRBD2 (6 bases). Germline V gene sequence: CDR1 SEHNR, CDR2 FQNEAQ (reference sequence). This CDR3 spans 15 amino acids. V lost 1 base and J 1 base, leaving 10 bases between the germline ends. CDR3 amino acids: CASSLVMGGQETQYF. The CDR3 DNA reads TGTGCCAGCAGCTTAGTGATGGGGGGCCAAGAGACCCAGTACTTC.

This clone has a handful of counts. The V and J genes are TRBV15 and TRBJ1-2; 7 nucleotides align to TRBD1. J lost 5 bases, V lost 9 bases, and 15 bases had no gene match. The CDR3 contains 15 residues. Germline lookup yields CDR1 LNHNV and CDR2 YYDKDF (reference sequence). In DNA, the CDR3 is TGTGCCACTCAAGGGGGCAGTTCCATGGGGTATGGCTACACCTTC. This codes for CATQGGSSMGYGYTF. The variable domain in full, with the rest retrieved from reference TRBV15 and TRBJ1-2, is DAMVIQNPRYQVTQFGKPVTLSCSQTLNHNVMYWYQQKSSQAPKLLFHYYDKDFNNEADTPDNFQSRRPNTSFCFLDIRSPGLGDTAMYLCATQGGSSMGYGYTFGSGTRLTVV.